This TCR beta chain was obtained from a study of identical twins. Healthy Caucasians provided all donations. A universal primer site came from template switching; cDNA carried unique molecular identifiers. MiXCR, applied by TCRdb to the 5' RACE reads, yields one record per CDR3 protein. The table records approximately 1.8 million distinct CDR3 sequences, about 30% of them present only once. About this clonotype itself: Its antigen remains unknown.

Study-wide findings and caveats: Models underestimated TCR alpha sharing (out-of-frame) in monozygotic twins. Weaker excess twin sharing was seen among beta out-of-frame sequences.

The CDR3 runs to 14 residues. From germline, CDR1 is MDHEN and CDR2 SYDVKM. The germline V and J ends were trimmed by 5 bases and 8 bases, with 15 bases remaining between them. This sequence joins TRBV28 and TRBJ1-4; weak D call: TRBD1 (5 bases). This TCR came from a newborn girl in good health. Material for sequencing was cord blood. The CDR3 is CASSPAGRTEKLFF. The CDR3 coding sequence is TGTGCCAGCAGTCCGGCGGGGCGCACGGAAAAACTGTTTTTT.